Each of the 3 T cell receptor beta chains below was sequenced from the same sample in a study of blood T cell repertoires in COVID-19. Clones were sequenced by immunoSEQ multiplex PCR, and TCRdb holds only the in-frame ones, with some missing. The top ten hold 3% to 4.5% of the sample, which has 200,000 to 250,000 clones, roughly 84% seen once. Sequencing was done on a sample of peripheral blood. The receptors shown here come from an elderly woman with acute or convalescent COVID-19.

The chain links TRBV2 to TRBJ2-5; D not resolved. The CDR3 sequence is 14 residues long. V lost 0 bases to trimming and J lost 7 bases, with 12 bases between them. Germline CDR1 is SNHLY and CDR2 is FYNNEI. CDR3 in amino acids: CASSEATTIGTQYF. In nucleotides, the CDR3 is TGTGCCAGCAGTGAAGCTACCACCATCGGGACCCAGTACTTC. Filled out from reference TRBV2 and TRBJ2-5, the complete variable domain reads EPEVTQTPSHQVTQMGQEVILRCVPISNHLYFYWYRQILGQKVEFLVSFYNNEISEKSEIFDDQFSVERPDGSNFTLKIRSTKLEDSAMYFCASSEATTIGTQYFGPGTRLLVL.

This chain links TRBV5-6 with TRBJ1-2, with D perhaps matching TRBD1 (5 bases). This CDR3 is 15 amino acids long. CDR1 and CDR2 from the germline V gene are SGHDT and YYEEEE. V lost 3 bases to trimming and J lost 8 bases, with 20 bases between them. The CDR3 DNA reads as TGTGCCAGCAGCTACGTAGGAGCAGGGCGAAGCGGCTACACCTTC. Translating it yields CASSYVGAGRSGYTF. The full variable domain, rest sourced from reference TRBV5-6 and TRBJ1-2, is DAGVTQSPTHLIKTRGQQVTLRCSPKSGHDTVSWYQQALGQGPQFIFQYYEEEERQRGNFPDRFSGHQFPNYSSELNVNALLLGDSALYLCASSYVGAGRSGYTFGSGTRLTVV.

This chain connects TRBV18 to TRBJ2-7, with D possibly matching TRBD2 (5 bases). The V and J ends lost 3 bases and 3 bases respectively, with 18 bases between them. Germline lookup yields CDR1 KGHSH and CDR2 LQKENI. The CDR3 runs to 16 residues. The CDR3 loop reads CASSPLGSVGGYEQYF. CDR3 coding DNA: TGTGCCAGCTCACCCCTCGGCAGCGTCGGAGGCTACGAGCAGTACTTC.